This is a list of T cell receptor beta chains from one sample in a study of T cell repertoires in cytomegalovirus infection. What these receptors recognize is not known. Each CDR3 protein is one row after TCRdb ran MiXCR on the reads. This sample has hundreds of thousands of distinct CDR3 sequences; around 30% occur once, and the top ten carry around 15%. Specimen: cultured CD8+ T cells from PBMCs, collected from culture after CMV antigen stimulation. These receptors all come from a human donor in good health (CMV status not recorded). Some clones in this sample may be carry-over from other donors' samples. Each CDR3 is given without its conserved first and last residue. The order of the fields is V gene, CDR3 protein.

TRBV6-2/TRBV6-3	ASSYSARPAEAF
TRBV7-8	ASSLEVLSNQPQH
TRBV20-1	SARDEGPDDGYT
TRBV7-6	ASSFNRNGGDTQY
TRBV29-1	SVGQGRETQY
TRBV7-8	ASSWKTGGTDTQY
TRBV7-9	ASSLEDRISDTGELF
TRBV15	ATSVRALNQPQH
TRBV19	ASSPWTSSSYNEQF
TRBV7-9	ASSLNSVAF
TRBV27	ASTRDRAGYT
TRBV6-5	ATLIRVGLTGELF
TRBV5-6	ASSIGTGDYEQF
TRBV6-5	ASSYGIGGGYT
TRBV27	ASSFFAPQSSYNEQF
TRBV10-3	AISRTGDNEQF
TRBV12-3/TRBV12-4	ASSFLGLSTDTQY
TRBV19	ASSLERVYSNQPQH
TRBV6-5	ASSYGGGGLTEQY
TRBV6-5	ASSLDRGDEAF
TRBV6-5	ASSYSFLGLSYNEQF
TRBV20-1	SATDRDRGRFNEQF
TRBV7-9	ASSLPQGARGTEAF
TRBV10-3	AISDGQRNTEAF
TRBV19	ASSTPGQRGYGYT
TRBV4-1	ASSHQPTGGTTEQY
TRBV18	ASSPPIPGASSYEQY
TRBV20-1	SARTSGDYNEQF
TRBV19	ASTLRGGADTQY
TRBV5-6	ASSLGTDYKETQY
TRBV6-1	ASRPGGGRDTEAF
TRBV4-1	ASSQVNIREETQY
TRBV25-1	ASSESLWLPSTDTQY
TRBV28	ASSFVGAVVTGELF
TRBV6-5	ASSYSRVDTQY
TRBV7-3	ASSKLAGADTQY
TRBV18	ASSPSRALAVNTGELF
TRBV2	ASSEAGAFYNEQF
TRBV4-3	ASSQEGGNYNEQF
TRBV7-6	ASSPSGSSGGLPNTGELF